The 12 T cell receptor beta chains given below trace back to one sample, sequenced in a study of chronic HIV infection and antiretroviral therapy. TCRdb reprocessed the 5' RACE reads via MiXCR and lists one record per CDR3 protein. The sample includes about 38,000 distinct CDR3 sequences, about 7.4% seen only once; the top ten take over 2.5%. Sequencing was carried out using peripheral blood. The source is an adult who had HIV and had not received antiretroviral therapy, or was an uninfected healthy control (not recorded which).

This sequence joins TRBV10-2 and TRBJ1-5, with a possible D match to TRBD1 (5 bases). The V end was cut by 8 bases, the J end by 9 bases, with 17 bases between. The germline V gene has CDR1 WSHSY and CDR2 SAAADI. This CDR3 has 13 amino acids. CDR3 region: CASGGPPPRPQHF. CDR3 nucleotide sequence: TGCGCCAGCGGGGGACCCCCTCCGAGGCCCCAGCATTTT.

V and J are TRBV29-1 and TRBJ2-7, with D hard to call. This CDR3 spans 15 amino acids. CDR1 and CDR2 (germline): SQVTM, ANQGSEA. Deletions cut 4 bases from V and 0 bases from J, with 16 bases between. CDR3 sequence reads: CSVVEDGPSSYEQYF. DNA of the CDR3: TGCAGCGTTGTAGAGGACGGGCCGAGCTCCTACGAGCAGTACTTC.

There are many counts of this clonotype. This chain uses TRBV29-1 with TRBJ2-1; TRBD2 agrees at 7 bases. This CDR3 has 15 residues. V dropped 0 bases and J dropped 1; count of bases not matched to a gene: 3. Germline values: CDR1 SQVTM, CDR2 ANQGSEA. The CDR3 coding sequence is TGCAGCGTTGAAGATGGGAGGGATTCCTACAATGAGCAGTTCTTC. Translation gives CSVEDGRDSYNEQFF.

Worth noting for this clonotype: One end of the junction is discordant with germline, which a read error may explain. The CDR3 spells CASSSTSLNTETFF. In DNA, the CDR3 is TGTGCCAGCAGTTCTACATCTTTGAACACTGAAACTTTCTTT. J is TRBJ1-1 and V is TRBV6-5; D ambiguous. The CDR3 is 14 residues long. Germline CDR1 and CDR2: MNHEY and SVGAGI.

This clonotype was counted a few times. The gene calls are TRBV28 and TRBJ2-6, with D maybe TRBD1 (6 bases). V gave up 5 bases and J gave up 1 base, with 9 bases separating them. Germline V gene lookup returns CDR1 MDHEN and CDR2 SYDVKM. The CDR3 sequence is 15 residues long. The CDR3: CASSTQGSGANVLTF. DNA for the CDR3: TGTGCCAGCAGTACCCAGGGGTCTGGGGCCAACGTCCTGACTTTC.

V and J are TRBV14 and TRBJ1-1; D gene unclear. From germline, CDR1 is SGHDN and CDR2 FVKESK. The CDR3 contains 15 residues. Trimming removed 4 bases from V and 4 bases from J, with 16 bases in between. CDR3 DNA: TGTGCCAGCAGCCCCGCCGGGTCCCTGAGCACTGAAGCTTTCTTT. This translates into CASSPAGSLSTEAFF. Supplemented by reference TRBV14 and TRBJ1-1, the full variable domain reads EAGVTQFPSHSVIEKGQTVTLRCDPISGHDNLYWYRRVMGKEIKFLLHFVKESKQDESGMPNNRFLAERTGGTYSTLKVQPAELEDSGVYFCASSPAGSLSTEAFFGQGTRLTVV.

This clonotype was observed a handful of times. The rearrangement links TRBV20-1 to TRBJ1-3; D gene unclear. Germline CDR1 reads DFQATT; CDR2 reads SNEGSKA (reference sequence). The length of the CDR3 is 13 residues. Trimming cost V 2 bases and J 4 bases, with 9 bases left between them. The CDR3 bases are TGCAGTGCTAGAAGGGAAGCCGGAAACACCATATATTTT. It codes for CSARREAGNTIYF.

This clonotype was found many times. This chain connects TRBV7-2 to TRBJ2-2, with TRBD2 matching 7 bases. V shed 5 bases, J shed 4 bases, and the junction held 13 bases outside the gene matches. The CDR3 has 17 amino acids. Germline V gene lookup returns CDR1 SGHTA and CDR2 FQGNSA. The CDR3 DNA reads TGTGCCAGCAGCCCCTTTTATGCGGGAGAGGGCACCGGGGAGCTGTTTTTT. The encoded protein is CASSPFYAGEGTGELFF.

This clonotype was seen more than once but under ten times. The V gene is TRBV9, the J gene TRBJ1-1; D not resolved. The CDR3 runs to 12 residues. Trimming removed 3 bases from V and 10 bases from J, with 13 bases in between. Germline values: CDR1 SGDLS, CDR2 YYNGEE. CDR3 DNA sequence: TGTGCCAGCAGCGATTGGGGAGGGTCAGCTTTCTTT. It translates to CASSDWGGSAFF. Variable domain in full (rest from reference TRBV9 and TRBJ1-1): DSGVTQTPKHLITATGQRVTLRCSPRSGDLSVYWYQQSLDQGLQFLIQYYNGEERAKGNILERFSAQQFPDLHSELNLSSLELGDSALYFCASSDWGGSAFFGQGTRLTVV.

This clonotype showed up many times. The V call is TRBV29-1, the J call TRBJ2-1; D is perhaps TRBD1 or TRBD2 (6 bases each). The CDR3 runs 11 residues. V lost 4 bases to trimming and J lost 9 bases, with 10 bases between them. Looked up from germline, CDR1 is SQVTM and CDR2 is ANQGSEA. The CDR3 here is CSVGGASEQFF. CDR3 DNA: TGCAGCGTTGGGGGGGCGAGTGAGCAGTTCTTC.

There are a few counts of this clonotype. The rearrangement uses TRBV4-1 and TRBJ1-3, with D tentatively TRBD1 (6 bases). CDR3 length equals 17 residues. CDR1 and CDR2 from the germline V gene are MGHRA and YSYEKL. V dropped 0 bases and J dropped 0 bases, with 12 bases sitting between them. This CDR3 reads CASSQEWGRSSGNTIYF. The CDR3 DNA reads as TGCGCCAGCAGCCAAGAATGGGGGCGAAGCTCTGGAAACACCATATATTTT.

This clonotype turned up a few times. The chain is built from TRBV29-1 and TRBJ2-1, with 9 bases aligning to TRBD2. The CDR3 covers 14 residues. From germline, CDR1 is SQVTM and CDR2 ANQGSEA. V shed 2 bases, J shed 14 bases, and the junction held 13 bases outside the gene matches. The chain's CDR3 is CSVEPWREGRLEFF. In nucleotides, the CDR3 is TGCAGCGTTGAACCTTGGCGGGAGGGCCGGTTAGAGTTCTTC.